A few counts support the clone carrying this T cell receptor beta chain. This entry is derived from a study of T-cell memory formation after mild COVID-19. The V segment lost 2 bases and the J segment 3 bases; nucleotides outside the gene matches: 5. Germline CDR1 reads MNHEY; CDR2 reads SVGAGI. The CDR3 runs 17 residues. TCRdb re-called the 5' RACE reads through MiXCR, storing one row per CDR3 protein. The profile shows roughly 250,000 distinct CDR3 sequences, approximately 15% of them singletons. Sequenced input: PBMCs or a T cell subset sorted from them (not recorded which). This sequence originates from a man between 18 and 35 years old who had mild COVID-19 (a few samples of this study predate the infection). Cell type and time point are not known. The V call is TRBV6-5, the J call TRBJ2-6; 9 bases are a match to TRBD1. The CDR3, as DNA: TGTGCCAGCAGTTACGTGGGACAGGGAGATGGGGCCAACGTCCTGACTTTC. Its protein product is CASSYVGQGDGANVLTF.